The 32 T cell receptor beta chains listed next were all sequenced from one sample in a study of T-cell memory formation after mild COVID-19. TCRdb reanalysed the 5' RACE reads using MiXCR and keeps one entry per CDR3 protein. The table records fewer than 650,000 distinct CDR3 sequences, around a sixth of them present only once. Sequencing was done on a sample of PBMCs or a T cell subset sorted from them (not recorded which). The origin of the receptors is an adult woman who had mild COVID-19 (a few samples of this study predate the infection). Cell type and time point are not known.

This clonotype has only a few counts. The V call is TRBV2, the J call TRBJ2-2, with D possibly matching TRBD1 (6 bases). The CDR3 has 14 residues. Germline-derived CDR1 and CDR2 are SNHLY and FYNNEI. Deletions cut 7 bases from V and 6 bases from J, with 15 bases between. The CDR3 sequence is CASKGDSYAGELFF. The CDR3 DNA is TGTGCCAGCAAGGGGGATTCTTATGCCGGGGAGCTGTTTTTT.

V and J are TRBV7-3 and TRBJ2-2; 9 positions match TRBD1. The CDR3 extends over 14 amino acids. V lost 6 bases, J lost 6 bases, and 5 bases stayed unmatched. CDR1 SGHTA and CDR2 FQGTGA come from the germline V gene. The CDR3 spells CASSRDRASGELFF. CDR3 nucleotide sequence: TGTGCCAGCAGTCGGGACAGGGCTTCCGGGGAGCTGTTTTTT.

This clonotype was observed a handful of times. The CDR3 loop is CASSQPDRGFPEAFF. CDR3 nucleotide sequence: TGCGCCAGCAGCCAGCCGGACAGGGGGTTTCCTGAAGCTTTCTTT. V gene TRBV4-1 combines with J gene TRBJ1-1; the match to TRBD1 covers 10 bases. V was pared by 3 bases and J by 6 bases, with 7 bases of the junction left unmatched. Germline V gene lookup returns CDR1 MGHRA and CDR2 YSYEKL. The CDR3 is 15 amino acids.

This clonotype was seen a handful of times. This chain uses TRBV20-1 with TRBJ2-1; possible D gene TRBD2, 6 bases. Trimming pared 0 bases from V and 13 bases from J, leaving 22 bases between. Germline V gene sequence: CDR1 DFQATT, CDR2 SNEGSKA (reference sequence). The CDR3 covers 15 residues. CDR3 residues: CSARDSGDFTPKQFF. CDR3 coding DNA: TGCAGTGCTAGAGATTCGGGGGACTTCACACCTAAACAGTTCTTC.

In its sample, this clonotype was seen a few times. This rearrangement joins TRBV5-4 to TRBJ2-2; 11 bases are shared with TRBD2. The V and J ends lost 0 bases and 1 base, in that order; junction bases with no gene match: 5. The CDR3 sequence is 18 residues long. CDR1 is SGHNT, CDR2 YYREEE, per germline (reference sequence). The CDR3 DNA sequence: TGTGCCAGCAGCTTGGCCCTAGGGACTAGCGGGAACACCGGGGAGCTGTTTTTT. Amino acid sequence: CASSLALGTSGNTGELFF.

This clonotype was seen a few times. The V gene is TRBV7-9, the J gene TRBJ2-7; no clear D. CDR1 is SEHNR and CDR2 is FQNEAQ in the germline V gene (reference sequence). The CDR3 extends over 13 amino acids. The V and J ends lost 5 bases and 5 bases respectively, with 13 bases between them. CDR3 coding DNA: TGTGCCAGCAGCCCCGTTTCTGCGAACGAGCAGTACTTC. Its protein product is CASSPVSANEQYF.

The V call is TRBV5-1, the J call TRBJ1-3, with D uncertain. Germline V gene lookup returns CDR1 SGHRS and CDR2 YFSETQ. Trimming took 0 bases from V and 0 from J, leaving 7 bases between them. The CDR3 is made up of 15 amino acids. The CDR3 sequence is CASSLEQFSGNTIYF. CDR3 DNA sequence: TGCGCCAGCAGCTTGGAACAGTTCTCTGGAAACACCATATATTTT.

The chain uses TRBV24-1 and TRBJ2-1; TRBD2 matches at 7 bases. V was pared by 1 base and J by 4 bases, with 9 bases of the junction left unmatched. CDR3 length: 17 amino acids. Per germline, CDR1 KGHDR and CDR2 SFDVKD. CDR3 in DNA: TGTGCCACCAGTGATTTTACAAGGGAGGGTATGTACAATGAGCAGTTCTTC. Its protein product is CATSDFTREGMYNEQFF.

Notes on this clonotype: One end of the junction is discordant with germline, which a read error may explain. The rearrangement uses TRBV19 and TRBJ2-3, with a tentative D call TRBD1 (6 bases). Germline assignment: CDR1 LNHDA and CDR2 SQIVND (reference sequence). This CDR3 contains 15 residues. The CDR3 DNA reads as TGTGCCAGTAGTCCATGGACAGCTAGCACAGAAACGCAGTATTTT. Translating it yields CASSPWTASTETQYF.

This clonotype was counted between two and nine times. The chain employs TRBV7-8 and TRBJ2-7; 9 bases fit TRBD1. The J segment lost 5 bases and the V segment lost 1 base, leaving 9 bases of the junction unmatched. From germline, CDR1 is SGHVS and CDR2 FQNEAQ. The CDR3 runs 16 residues. CDR3 bases: TGTGCCAGCAGCTTAGGGGTTGGGACAGGGATGAACGAGCAGTACTTC. Protein sequence: CASSLGVGTGMNEQYF.

V is TRBV7-3 and J is TRBJ2-3; 7 nucleotides match TRBD2. V dropped 3 bases and J dropped 2; count of bases not matched to a gene: 2. From germline, CDR1 is SGHTA and CDR2 FQGTGA. This CDR3 has 14 residues. Here the CDR3 DNA reads TGTGCCAGCAGCTTTGGGAGGGCCACAGATACGCAGTATTTT. Protein product: CASSFGRATDTQYF.

This clonotype was seen more than once but under ten times. The gene calls are TRBV4-1 and TRBJ2-7, with D maybe TRBD2 (5 bases). The germline V gene has CDR1 MGHRA and CDR2 YSYEKL. V lost 0 bases, J lost 10 bases, and 13 bases lay in between. The length of the CDR3 is 13 residues. CDR3 DNA: TGCGCCAGCAGCCAAGAATCAGGAGCGGATCAGTACTTC. It translates to CASSQESGADQYF.

V and J are TRBV7-9 and TRBJ2-7, with unresolved D. Trimming cost V 2 bases and J 3 bases, with 8 bases left between them. The CDR3 sequence is 13 residues long. CDR1 SEHNR and CDR2 FQNEAQ come from the germline V gene (reference sequence). Here the CDR3 DNA reads TGTGCCAGCAGCTTATATCAGGACTACGAGCAGTACTTC. The encoded protein is CASSLYQDYEQYF.

This clonotype has just a few counts. The V call is TRBV24-1, the J call TRBJ2-3; 9 nucleotides line up with TRBD1. The CDR3 has 17 amino acids. Germline V gene data show CDR1 as KGHDR and CDR2 as SFDVKD. The ends lost 4 bases at V and 3 bases at J; junction bases unmatched: 10. The CDR3 reads CATSDLTPGQGTDTQYF. CDR3 in DNA: TGTGCCACCAGTGACCTAACCCCCGGACAGGGGACAGATACGCAGTATTTT.

As to this clonotype: At one end the junction does not follow the germline gene, possibly because of a read error. V gene TRBV7-9 combines with J gene TRBJ1-1, with D possibly TRBD1 on 6 matching bases. The length of the CDR3 is 14 residues. Germline CDR1 is SEHNR and CDR2 is FQNEAQ (reference sequence). CDR3 in amino acids: CASSLGEQGTESFF. In DNA form, the CDR3 reads TGTGCCAGCAGCTTAGGGGAACAGGGCACTGAATCTTTCTTT.

CDR3 sequence (DNA): TGCAGTGCTGGCGAGCGGGCGCCCGTGACCCAGTTCTTC. Amino acid sequence: CSAGERAPVTQFF. The chain joins TRBV20-1 to TRBJ2-1; D may be TRBD2 (6 bases). Germline CDR1 and CDR2: DFQATT and SNEGSKA (reference sequence). CDR3 length: 13 amino acids. V gave up 5 bases and J gave up 13 bases, with 21 bases separating them.

This clonotype was seen more than once but under ten times. The genes are TRBV6-2 or TRBV6-3 and TRBJ2-1, with 9 bases lining up with TRBD2. Germline-derived CDR1 and CDR2 are MNHEY and SVGEGT. The CDR3 extends over 13 amino acids. With V trimmed by 7 bases and J by 10 bases, 8 bases remained unmatched. The CDR3 DNA is TGTGCCAGCACCGCGGGAGGGCCAAGGGAGCAGTTCTTC. It yields the protein CASTAGGPREQFF.

This clonotype was seen only a few times. This chain links TRBV5-1 with TRBJ2-7; tentative D call: TRBD1 (6 bases). Trimming shortened V by 3 bases and J by 3 bases, and 22 bases separated the two germline ends. The V gene's germline CDR1 is SGHRS and CDR2 YFSETQ. The CDR3 sequence is 17 residues long. The CDR3 reads CASSSVQTIGQSYEQYF. For the CDR3, the DNA is TGCGCCAGCAGCTCAGTACAAACCATCGGACAGAGCTACGAGCAGTACTTC.

This clonotype was seen only a few times. The chain has TRBV7-2 and TRBJ2-5; TRBD2 aligns across 7 bases. This CDR3 comprises 15 residues. CDR1 and CDR2 from the germline V gene are SGHTA and FQGNSA. The V gene end was trimmed by 4 bases and the J gene end by 5 bases; junction bases not matched to a gene: 10. In DNA, the CDR3 is TGTGCCAGCAGCTATAATGGCGGGGGAAGGGAGACCCAGTACTTC. Encoded protein: CASSYNGGGRETQYF.

This chain connects TRBV5-1 to TRBJ1-1; no clear D. V was shortened by 4 bases and J by 0 bases, with 10 bases between the two germline ends. The CDR3 has 14 amino acids. In germline, CDR1 is SGHRS, CDR2 YFSETQ. The CDR3 DNA is TGCGCCAGCAGCCAACAGAACATGAACACTGAAGCTTTCTTT. Protein product: CASSQQNMNTEAFF.

This clonotype was detected a few times. The chain carries TRBV12-3 or TRBV12-4 and TRBJ1-5; D may be TRBD1 (6 bases). The length of the CDR3 is 12 residues. Trimming removed 8 bases from V and 6 bases from J, with 11 bases in between. The CDR3 region has the DNA TGTGCCAGCCGAACAGGGCTTCAGCCCCAGCATTTT. This codes for CASRTGLQPQHF.

Here the CDR3 reads CASSYVGAETQYF. CDR3 DNA: TGTGCCAGCAGTTACGTAGGTGCTGAGACCCAGTACTTC. The chain employs TRBV6-5 and TRBJ2-5, with D uncertain. CDR3 length equals 13 residues. Per germline, CDR1 MNHEY and CDR2 SVGAGI. V was cut by 2 bases and J by 5 bases, with 9 bases left in between.

The sample holds a few counts of this clonotype. CDR3 in DNA: TGCAGTGCTTTGACAGATAGCAATCAGCCCCAGCATTTT. Its translation is CSALTDSNQPQHF. The chain joins TRBV20-1 to TRBJ1-5; D possibly corresponds to TRBD1 (5 bases). This CDR3 region has 13 residues. Looked up from germline, CDR1 is DFQATT and CDR2 is SNEGSKA (reference sequence). The V and J ends lost 5 bases and 0 bases respectively, with 8 bases between them.

DNA of the CDR3: TGTGCCATCGTCTTAGCGGGAGGGAGCTCTGGGGCCAACGTCCTGACTTTC. Residues: CAIVLAGGSSGANVLTF. The chain employs TRBV7-3 and TRBJ2-6; 11 positions agree with TRBD2. Unmatched junction bases numbered 8, after V lost 10 bases and J lost 0 bases. Germline CDR1 is SGHTA and CDR2 is FQGTGA. This CDR3 comprises 17 residues.

V is TRBV5-4 and J is TRBJ2-4; 7 bases map to TRBD2. The CDR3 is 16 residues long. Germline V gene data show CDR1 as SGHNT and CDR2 as YYREEE (reference sequence). V lost 3 bases and J lost 8; bases outside the gene matches: 14. CDR3 sequence: CASSSSEGEGIYIQYF. The CDR3 DNA reads TGTGCCAGCAGCTCATCGGAAGGGGAGGGGATATACATTCAGTACTTC.

The genes are TRBV29-1 and TRBJ2-7, with D unresolved. The CDR3 is 13 amino acids. V was pared by 5 bases and J by 0 bases, with 11 bases between. The germline CDR1 and CDR2 sequences are SQVTM and ANQGSEA. This CDR3 is CSVRRSSSYEQYF. DNA of the CDR3: TGCAGCGTTCGAAGGTCGAGCTCCTACGAGCAGTACTTC.

In this sample, this clonotype turned up a few times. The chain carries TRBV24-1 and TRBJ2-2, with 10 bases lining up with TRBD2. Germline assignment: CDR1 KGHDR and CDR2 SFDVKD. J was trimmed by 5 bases and V by 2 bases; bases with no gene match: 10. The CDR3 has 18 residues. CDR3 bases: TGTGCCACCAGTGATTCGCTAGCGGGAGTGGTAGGGACCGGGGAGCTGTTTTTT. This gives the protein CATSDSLAGVVGTGELFF.

This clonotype was counted a few times. CDR3 in DNA: TGTGCCAGTAGTATACCATGGCAGAACACTGAAGCTTTCTTT. Protein sequence: CASSIPWQNTEAFF. J is TRBJ1-1 and V is TRBV19, with unresolved D. The V gene's germline CDR1 is LNHDA and CDR2 SQIVND (reference sequence). The V gene lost 2 bases and the J gene lost 1 base, with 8 bases spanning the gap. The CDR3 consists of 14 residues. Full variable domain (outside the CDR3, taken from reference TRBV19 and TRBJ1-1): DGGITQSPKYLFRKEGQNVTLSCEQNLNHDAMYWYRQDPGQGLRLIYYSQIVNDFQKGDIAEGYSVSREKKESFPLTVTSAQKNPTAFYLCASSIPWQNTEAFFGQGTRLTVV.

This clonotype turned up a few times. This chain joins TRBV18 and TRBJ1-6, with 7 bases fitting TRBD1. The CDR3 extends over 14 amino acids. Germline assignment: CDR1 KGHSH and CDR2 LQKENI. V gave up 1 base and J gave up 9 bases; unmatched junction bases: 3. The CDR3 loop is CASSPQGAGSPLHF. Here the CDR3 DNA reads TGTGCCAGCTCACCACAGGGGGCGGGTTCACCCCTCCACTTT. Supplemented by reference TRBV18 and TRBJ1-6, the full variable domain reads NAGVMQNPRHLVRRRGQEARLRCSPMKGHSHVYWYRQLPEEGLKFMVYLQKENIIDESGMPKERFSAEFPKEGPSILRIQQVVRGDSAAYFCASSPQGAGSPLHFGNGTRLTVT.

The chain combines TRBV5-1 with TRBJ2-7; D might be TRBD2 (7 bases). V gave up 4 bases and J gave up 0 bases, with 20 bases separating them. The length of the CDR3 is 17 residues. Per germline, CDR1 SGHRS and CDR2 YFSETQ. This CDR3 is CASSLFYGGGVSYEQYF. The CDR3 DNA sequence: TGCGCCAGCAGCCTCTTCTACGGAGGGGGGGTCTCCTACGAGCAGTACTTC.

This clonotype has more than one count but fewer than ten. V and J are TRBV29-1 and TRBJ2-3, with 7 bases that match TRBD2. V was pared by 1 base and J by 0 bases, with 13 bases of the junction left unmatched. This CDR3 contains 18 residues. Germline CDR1 and CDR2: SQVTM and ANQGSEA. The CDR3 DNA reads TGCAGCGTTGAAGGTTACTCACTAGCGTCAGTTAGCACAGATACGCAGTATTTT. Its translation is CSVEGYSLASVSTDTQYF.

The sample holds a few counts of this clonotype. This chain uses TRBV7-8 with TRBJ1-5, with 10 positions matching TRBD1. V was pared by 1 base and J by 1 base, with 7 bases of the junction left unmatched. The CDR3 has 18 amino acids. CDR1 is SGHVS, CDR2 FQNEAQ, per germline. This CDR3 reads CASSLVGQGTASNQPQHF. CDR3 nucleotides: TGTGCCAGCAGCTTAGTGGGACAGGGGACAGCAAGCAATCAGCCCCAGCATTTT.